The 22 T cell receptor beta chains below were found in one sample sequenced in a study of CD8 T cells in ankylosing spondylitis. Study results and caveats: Within ankylosing spondylitis blood, a TCR beta motif made up of several highly homologous variants appeared to be characteristic.

In TCRdb, the 5' RACE reads were re-called with MiXCR into one record per CDR3 protein. The data hold 400,000 or so distinct CDR3 sequences, with roughly 25% observed a single time. These TCRs' antigens remain unknown. The material sequenced was blood, either unsorted or a sorted T cell fraction (not recorded which). The receptors were gathered from a male donor with ankylosing spondylitis.

This clonotype was seen only a few times. The rearrangement uses TRBV6-1 and TRBJ2-3; D might be TRBD1 (5 bases). CDR3 size: 16 residues. Germline CDR1 and CDR2: MNHNS and SASEGT. V was clipped by 6 bases and J by 4 bases, with 20 bases between them. This CDR3 reads CASSPEPGYYPDTQYF. The CDR3 bases are TGTGCCAGCAGCCCCGAACCAGGGTACTATCCAGATACGCAGTATTTT.

This clonotype was picked up many times. The junction departs from germline at one end; a sequencing error may be responsible. V gene TRBV7-2 combines with J gene TRBJ2-1, with 9 bases aligning to TRBD1. The length of the CDR3 is 14 residues. CDR1 SGHTA and CDR2 FQGNSA come from the germline V gene. CDR3 sequence: CASSLDRGGNEQFF. In DNA, the CDR3 is TGCGCCAGCAGCTTGGACAGGGGAGGCAATGAGCAGTTCTTC.

The chain uses TRBV3-1 and TRBJ1-6; D may be TRBD1 (5 bases). Per the germline V gene, CDR1 is LGHDT and CDR2 is YNNKEL (reference sequence). V lost 4 bases, J lost 10 bases, and 14 bases lay in between. The CDR3 contains 14 residues. The CDR3 DNA reads TGTGCCAGCAGCCCGGGACTATATGAGTCACCCCTCCACTTT. The encoded protein is CASSPGLYESPLHF.

J is TRBJ2-1 and V is TRBV20-1; maybe TRBD2 (5 bases). Germline V gives CDR1 DFQATT, CDR2 SNEGSKA (reference sequence). Trimming cost V 2 bases and J 4 bases, with 9 bases left between them. This CDR3 has 13 amino acids. CDR3 in DNA: TGCAGTGCTAGATCAGGACTTTACAATGAGCAGTTCTTC. Its protein is CSARSGLYNEQFF.

CDR3 amino acids: CASSLDQGISDEQYF. In nucleotides, the CDR3 is TGTGCCAGCAGCTTAGATCAGGGGATCTCGGACGAGCAGTACTTC. This sequence joins TRBV7-2 and TRBJ2-7; D is possibly TRBD1 (6 bases). The CDR3 loop spans 15 amino acids. Trimming removed 1 base at V and 5 bases at J, with 15 bases between. Germline CDR1 is SGHTA and CDR2 is FQGNSA.

The chain recombines TRBV14 with TRBJ2-1; D is perhaps TRBD2 (6 bases). Germline CDR1 SGHDN, CDR2 FVKESK. V was cut by 4 bases and J by 8 bases, with 15 bases left in between. The CDR3 totals 14 residues. In DNA, the CDR3 is TGTGCCAGCAGCCTGACTAGTTTATTCGATGAGCAGTTCTTC. This sequence encodes CASSLTSLFDEQFF.

This clonotype was found a few times. This chain connects TRBV12-3 or TRBV12-4 to TRBJ2-3; TRBD2 matches at 8 bases. The CDR3 is made up of 14 amino acids. J was trimmed by 2 bases and V by 5 bases; bases with no gene match: 3. DNA of the CDR3: TGTGCCAGCAGTAGCGGGAGCGCCACAGATACGCAGTATTTT. Its protein is CASSSGSATDTQYF.

This clonotype turned up a few times. V usage is TRBV5-1 and J usage is TRBJ2-1, with TRBD1 as a possible D gene (7 bases). Trimming cost V 4 bases and J 6 bases, with 14 bases left between them. The length of the CDR3 is 14 residues. Germline V lookup: CDR1 SGHRS, CDR2 YFSETQ. The CDR3 reads CASSGGDSPNEQFF. The CDR3 region has the DNA TGCGCCAGCAGCGGAGGGGACAGCCCCAATGAGCAGTTCTTC.

The chain recombines TRBV9 with TRBJ2-4; possible D gene TRBD1, 7 bases. The CDR3 runs to 12 residues. V lost 4 bases and J lost 8, with 10 bases in between. Germline V gene lookup returns CDR1 SGDLS and CDR2 YYNGEE. CDR3 in amino acids: CASSTGEDIQYF. As DNA, the CDR3 is TGTGCCAGCAGCACAGGGGAGGACATTCAGTACTTC.

This rearrangement joins TRBV27 to TRBJ1-2, with D perhaps TRBD1 (5 bases). The V gene lost 4 bases and the J gene lost 3 bases, with 9 bases spanning the gap. This CDR3 spans 13 amino acids. Germline values: CDR1 MNHEY, CDR2 SMNVEV (reference sequence). This chain's CDR3 is CASSSQGYYGYTF. In DNA, the CDR3 is TGTGCCAGCAGTTCCCAGGGATACTATGGCTACACCTTC.

The V call is TRBV11-2, the J call TRBJ2-5, with D unresolved. Between the trimmed V and J ends, which lost 5 bases and 7 bases, there was a span of 14 bases. CDR3 length: 13 amino acids. In germline, CDR1 is SGHAT, CDR2 FQNNGV. As DNA, the CDR3 is TGTGCCAGCAGCCAACTCGAAGTTGGGACCCAGTACTTC. This encodes CASSQLEVGTQYF.

This clonotype was seen a handful of times. This chain joins TRBV7-9 and TRBJ2-2; TRBD1 aligns across 9 bases. The CDR3 spans 14 residues. CDR1 and CDR2 from the germline V gene are SEHNR and FQNEAQ (reference sequence). Trimming cost V 5 bases and J 11 bases; bases outside gene matches: 9. In DNA form, the CDR3 reads TGTGCCAGCAGCCCTACGACGGACAGGGGAGAGCTGTTTTTT. It translates to CASSPTTDRGELFF.

The chain couples TRBV28 to TRBJ1-5; tentative D call: TRBD1 (5 bases). Germline loops: CDR1 MDHEN, CDR2 SYDVKM. V was shortened by 5 bases and J by 4 bases, with 15 bases between the two germline ends. The CDR3 is made up of 15 amino acids. The CDR3 bases are TGTGCCAGCAGTCCACTACTCGGGGGAAATCAGCCCCAGCATTTT. Protein sequence: CASSPLLGGNQPQHF.

On this clonotype itself: This may be a read error, as it is one base from a much larger clone. The rearrangement uses TRBV12-3 or TRBV12-4 and TRBJ2-2, with 14 bases identical to TRBD2. The CDR3 covers 18 residues. This CDR3 is CARRPGLAGVVGTGELFF. CDR3 in DNA: TGTGCCCGCAGACCGGGACTAGCGGGAGTCGTAGGCACCGGGGAGCTGTTTTTT.

This clonotype has only one observation. This chain uses TRBV27 with TRBJ2-1; 8 bases fit TRBD2. V was clipped by 8 bases and J by 9 bases; unmatched bases: 15. From germline, CDR1 is MNHEY and CDR2 SMNVEV (reference sequence). The CDR3 runs 15 residues. Written as DNA, the CDR3 is TGTGCCAGCGGCCGCCATGGCGGGAGGATCGGTGAGCAGTTCTTC. Protein product: CASGRHGGRIGEQFF.

This clonotype has a handful of counts. The V gene is TRBV20-1, the J gene TRBJ2-7; D ambiguous. Germline CDR1 and CDR2: DFQATT and SNEGSKA (reference sequence). The CDR3 is 13 residues long. V lost 1 base and J 2 bases, leaving 9 bases between the germline ends. The CDR3 DNA sequence: TGCAGTGCTAGAGCTCGGATCCCCTACGAGCAGTACTTC. Amino acids: CSARARIPYEQYF.

The chain joins TRBV7-9 to TRBJ1-1; the match to TRBD1 covers 10 bases. The V segment lost 5 bases and the J segment 3 bases; nucleotides outside the gene matches: 3. This CDR3 has 14 amino acids. Per germline, CDR1 SEHNR and CDR2 FQNEAQ (reference sequence). This CDR3 reads CASSPGTGDTEAFF. CDR3 coding DNA: TGTGCCAGCAGCCCCGGGACAGGGGACACTGAAGCTTTCTTT.

The rearrangement uses TRBV3-1 and TRBJ2-5, with D possibly called TRBD1 or TRBD2 (5 bases each). Germline V gene data show CDR1 as LGHDT and CDR2 as YNNKEL (reference sequence). This CDR3 is built from 15 residues. The V gene lost 1 base and the J gene lost 0 bases, with 9 bases spanning the gap. The CDR3 region is CASSQGRGHQETQYF. CDR3 nucleotide sequence: TGTGCCAGCAGCCAAGGTAGGGGACACCAAGAGACCCAGTACTTC.

The table lists this clonotype with a few counts. The rearrangement links TRBV4-2 to TRBJ2-5; D remains unclear. CDR1 and CDR2 (germline): LGHNA, YNFKEQ. V was cut by 5 bases and J by 1 base, with 11 bases left in between. This CDR3 has 14 residues. CDR3 sequence (DNA): TGTGCCAGCAGCAGGTCACGGACCCAAGAGACCCAGTACTTC. Protein product: CASSRSRTQETQYF.

This clonotype was found a few times. V usage is TRBV12-3 or TRBV12-4 and J usage is TRBJ2-7; 8 bases line up with TRBD2. J lost 6 bases, V lost 4 bases, and 8 bases had no gene match. CDR3 length equals 14 residues. CDR3 protein: CASSSRGGFGEQYF. In DNA, the CDR3 is TGTGCCAGCAGTTCCCGGGGGGGATTCGGCGAGCAGTACTTC.

The genes are TRBV10-1 and TRBJ2-1; D tentatively fits TRBD1 or TRBD2 (5 bases each). Germline loops: CDR1 WNHNN, CDR2 SYGVQD (reference sequence). V lost 2 bases and J 5 bases, leaving 13 bases between the germline ends. CDR3 length: 15 residues. Here the CDR3 DNA reads TGCGCCAGCAGTGAGGCCGGGACCGAGAACAATGAGCAGTTCTTC. Protein: CASSEAGTENNEQFF.

This clonotype occurred many times. The chain is built from TRBV12-3 or TRBV12-4 and TRBJ1-2; D remains ambiguous. V lost 3 bases to trimming and J lost 4 bases, with 15 bases between them. The CDR3 is 15 amino acids. The CDR3, as DNA: TGTGCCAGCAGTTTGTCTTTGAGGGTCTCCTATGGCTACACCTTC. It codes for CASSLSLRVSYGYTF.